This T cell receptor (beta chain) was recorded in a study of cytomegalovirus exposure and HLA in healthy donors. Study background: Samples from HLA-typed donors yielded approximately 80 million unique TCRs in an early data release. Study findings and constraints: An analysis done earlier found most TCR beta V segments productive about 90% or about 30% of the time. In a later analysis, a missense DCLRE1C variant was linked to TCR beta V- and J-gene trimming.

On this clone itself: Its antigen remains unknown.

PCR employed 60 Vbeta and 13 Jbeta primers. Using immunoSEQ multiplex PCR, the repertoire was profiled, and TCRdb retains in-frame clones only, with some absent. The table records approximately 140,000 clones, approximately 70% of them present only once. As for the donors, each was a healthy bone marrow donor. The source material was PBMCs. The sequence came from a woman under 30 in good health and CMV-seronegative.

CDR3: CASSIDLGGYGYTF. The CDR3 DNA reads TGTGCCAGTAGTATAGACCTCGGGGGCTATGGCTACACCTTC. The chain has TRBV19 and TRBJ1-2, with a tentative D call TRBD1 (5 bases). Germline V gives CDR1 LNHDA, CDR2 SQIVND (reference sequence). The CDR3 loop spans 14 amino acids. V dropped 0 bases and J dropped 4 bases, with 9 bases sitting between them.